The clone carrying this T cell receptor beta chain was picked up one time. The sample comes from a study of CD8 T cells in Susac syndrome. Study at large: Each patient with Susac syndrome, at the time of blood draw, was therapy-naive, on corticosteroids, or on intravenous immunoglobulin alone.

The authors reverse transcribed about 0.5 to 1 ug RNA with random hexamers. TCRdb reprocessed the immunoSEQ multiplex PCR reads with MiXCR, giving one entry per CDR3 protein. The data show 95,000 to 150,000 distinct CDR3 sequences, around 94% seen once. Germline V gene lookup returns CDR1 DFQATT and CDR2 SNEGSKA (reference sequence). This CDR3 region has 14 residues. V was cut by 0 bases and J by 3 bases, with 11 bases left in between. The clonotype originates from a human donor with Susac syndrome. Sequencing input: CD8+ T cells from PBMCs. The J gene is TRBJ1-2, the V gene TRBV20-1; D perhaps matches TRBD1 (5 bases). The chain's CDR3 is CSARDQGWDYGYTF. The CDR3 DNA is TGCAGTGCTAGAGATCAGGGTTGGGACTATGGCTACACCTTC.